The clone carrying this T cell receptor (beta chain) showed up just once. Its antigen is currently unknown. A second PCR of about 6 to 12 cycles used a sample-barcoded 5' primer and a J-beta primer mix. TCRdb re-derived calls from the 5' RACE reads in MiXCR, one entry per CDR3 protein. The top ten clones hold 20% to 25% of a sample with some 1.8 million distinct CDR3 sequences, 35% to 50% of them seen once. This sample is part of a study of blood T cells in healthy people across ages. Study-level results: Total diversity from one million sequenced T cells was likely underestimated. Comparison with aged donors showed that long-lived donors had more naive CD4+ cells and higher diversity.

Germline CDR1 reads SGHNT; CDR2 reads YYREEE (reference sequence). V lost 1 base to trimming and J lost 8 bases, with 16 bases between them. The CDR3 runs 15 residues. The authors isolated at least 6.5 million PBMCs per sample. Total RNA extracted from each sample amounted to at least 5 micrograms. Sequenced sample: blood. The origin of this receptor is a human donor in good health. The chain employs TRBV5-4 and TRBJ2-1, with D possibly being TRBD2 (7 bases). The CDR3 spells CASSLRGGRADEQFF. CDR3 in DNA: TGTGCCAGCAGCTTGAGGGGGGGCCGTGCAGATGAGCAGTTCTTC.